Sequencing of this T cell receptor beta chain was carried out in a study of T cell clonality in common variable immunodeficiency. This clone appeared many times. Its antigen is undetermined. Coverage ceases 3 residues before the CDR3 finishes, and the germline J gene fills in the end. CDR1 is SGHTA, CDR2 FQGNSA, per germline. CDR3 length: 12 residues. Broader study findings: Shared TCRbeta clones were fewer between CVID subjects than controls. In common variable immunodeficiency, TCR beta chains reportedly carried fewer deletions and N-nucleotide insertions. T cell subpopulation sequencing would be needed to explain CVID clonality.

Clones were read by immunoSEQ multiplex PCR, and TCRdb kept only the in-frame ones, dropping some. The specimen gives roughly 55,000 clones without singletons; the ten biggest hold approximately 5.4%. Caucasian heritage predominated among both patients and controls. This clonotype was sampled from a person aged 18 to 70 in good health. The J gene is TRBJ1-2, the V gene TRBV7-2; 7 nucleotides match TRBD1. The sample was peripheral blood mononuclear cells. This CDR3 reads CASSPGQWGYTF. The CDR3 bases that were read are TGTGCCAGCAGCCCGGGACAGTGGGGC.